This T cell receptor (beta chain) was sequenced during a study of shared clonotypes between healthy human individuals. Study-level results: Few donors restricted represented genetic and exposure-history diversity.

Caucasian adults residing in Nashville, Tennessee made up all the donors. When samples were unsorted, roughly 100 million PBMCs were used for genomic DNA. The sequencing of unsorted PBMC DNA took place on ten immunoSEQ deep assay plates. Some clones are missing from TCRdb's copy, which holds only in-frame ones; the method was immunoSEQ multiplex PCR. The repertoire has approximately 500,000 clones, 75% to 85% of them found once; the top ten carry over 10%. Concerning this clone itself: Its antigen remains unidentified. One junction end disagrees with the germline gene, perhaps due to a read error.

The germline V gene has CDR1 LGHNA and CDR2 YNFKEQ. The CDR3 totals 15 residues. The genes are TRBV4-2 and TRBJ2-1; 7 bases line up with TRBD2. The sequence was obtained from a woman in her thirties or forties in good health. Some clones in this sample may be carry-over from other donors' samples. Source material: PBMCs. This chain's CDR3 is CAGSQDGGSHNEQFF. The CDR3 region has the DNA TGTGCCGGCAGCCAAGATGGCGGGAGCCACAATGAGCAGTTCTTC.